Below are 20 T cell receptor beta chains sequenced from a single sample in a study of response to subunit inactivated influenza vaccine. TCRdb redid the calling of the RT-PCR reads with MiXCR, one entry per CDR3 protein. The sample includes 600,000 to 850,000 distinct CDR3 sequences, about 14% seen only once; the top ten take 6% to 9.5%. This specimen was PBMCs from blood, taken 14 to 15 days before vaccination. These TCRs come from a man between 50 and 59 years old who received an inactivated influenza vaccine.

Ten or more counts support this clonotype. The chain has TRBV5-5 and TRBJ2-2; D not resolved. With 2 bases removed from V and 0 bases from J, the gap between germline ends came to 11 bases. Looked up from germline, CDR1 is SGHKS and CDR2 is YYEKEE (reference sequence). CDR3 size: 16 residues. The CDR3 here is CASSLGPSPNTGELFF. Here the CDR3 DNA reads TGTGCCAGCAGCTTAGGACCCAGTCCGAACACCGGGGAGCTGTTTTTT.

The rearrangement uses TRBV7-9 and TRBJ2-3; D possibly uses TRBD1 or TRBD2 (5 bases each). Germline V lookup: CDR1 SEHNR, CDR2 FQNEAQ (reference sequence). Trimming left V 5 bases short and J 5 bases short, with 8 bases between. This CDR3 comprises 12 residues. The CDR3 spells CASSDSGDTQYF. The CDR3, as DNA: TGTGCCAGCAGCGACAGCGGAGATACGCAGTATTTT.

The chain couples TRBV24-1 to TRBJ2-1; TRBD2 matches at 11 bases. V dropped 5 bases and J dropped 3; count of bases not matched to a gene: 8. Germline V CDR1 and CDR2: KGHDR, SFDVKD. CDR3 length: 17 amino acids. The CDR3 sequence: CATSAAAGTSGYNEQFF. DNA for the CDR3: TGTGCCACCAGTGCCGCCGCCGGGACTAGCGGCTACAATGAGCAGTTCTTC.

This chain uses TRBV2 with TRBJ2-7; TRBD2 matches at 9 bases. Losses at the gene ends were 4 bases for V and 3 bases for J; bases not matched to a gene: 7. The CDR3 spans 15 residues. Looked up from germline, CDR1 is SNHLY and CDR2 is FYNNEI. DNA for the CDR3: TGTGCCAGCAGTGGTCTAGCGGGGAGGTTCTACGAGCAGTACTTC. As protein: CASSGLAGRFYEQYF. The variable domain in full, completed from reference TRBV2 and TRBJ2-7, reads EPEVTQTPSHQVTQMGQEVILRCVPISNHLYFYWYRQILGQKVEFLVSFYNNEISEKSEIFDDQFSVERPDGSNFTLKIRSTKLEDSAMYFCASSGLAGRFYEQYFGPGTRLTVT.

This clonotype was seen only a few times. V is TRBV5-1 and J is TRBJ2-7; D possibly corresponds to TRBD2 (6 bases). Trimming removed 5 bases at V and 10 bases at J, with 16 bases between. This CDR3 spans 12 amino acids. Per the germline V gene, CDR1 is SGHRS and CDR2 is YFSETQ. The CDR3 spells CASSGGQTTQYF. The CDR3, as DNA: TGCGCCAGCAGTGGAGGGCAGACTACCCAGTACTTC.

As to this clonotype: A much larger clone differs from this one at a single base, so this may be a read error. The CDR3: CASSAGQGAYNEQFF. DNA of the CDR3: TGTGCCAGCAGCGCGGGACAGGGGGCTTACAATGAGCAGTTCTTC. This chain joins TRBV2 and TRBJ2-1, with 12 bases that match TRBD1. This CDR3 has 15 amino acids. After removal of 6 bases from V and 4 bases from J, the junction contained 4 bases not matched to a gene. Germline CDR1 is SNHLY and CDR2 is FYNNEI. The full variable domain, its missing parts supplied by reference TRBV2 and TRBJ2-1, is EPEVTQTPSHQVTQMGQEVILRCVPISNHLYFYWYRQILGQKVEFLVSFYNNEISEKSEIFDDQFSVERPDGSNFTLKIRSTKLEDSAMYFCASSAGQGAYNEQFFGPGTRLTVL.

This clonotype was counted a few times. The chain joins TRBV19 to TRBJ1-1, with 8 bases identical to TRBD1. Looked up from germline, CDR1 is LNHDA and CDR2 is SQIVND (reference sequence). This CDR3 has 13 amino acids. The ends lost 5 bases at V and 7 bases at J; junction bases unmatched: 6. CDR3 in amino acids: CASSVTGDLEAFF. CDR3 DNA: TGTGCCAGTAGTGTGACAGGGGATCTTGAAGCTTTCTTT.

This clonotype appeared a few times. This chain uses TRBV2 with TRBJ2-2; possible D gene TRBD1, 5 bases. This CDR3 is built from 14 residues. Trimming took off 5 bases at V and 4 bases at J, with 11 bases between the two ends. The germline CDR1 and CDR2 sequences are SNHLY and FYNNEI. The CDR3 region is CASSLGAITGELFF. DNA for the CDR3: TGTGCCAGCAGTCTTGGGGCGATCACCGGGGAGCTGTTTTTT.

This chain connects TRBV10-2 to TRBJ2-7; D is perhaps TRBD1 (6 bases). Germline CDR1 is WSHSY and CDR2 is SAAADI. The CDR3 is made up of 16 amino acids. The V and J ends lost 0 bases and 1 base respectively, with 13 bases between them. The CDR3, as DNA: TGCGCCAGCAGTGAGTCAGCAGGGCAGGGGTCCTACGAGCAGTACTTC. It encodes CASSESAGQGSYEQYF.

The rearrangement joins TRBV6-5 to TRBJ2-7; D is perhaps TRBD2 (6 bases). V shed 8 bases and J shed 2 bases, with 10 bases lying between them. The germline CDR1 and CDR2 sequences are MNHEY and SVGAGI. This CDR3 is 12 amino acids long. The CDR3 reads CASGSGTYEQYF. The CDR3 coding sequence is TGTGCCAGCGGTAGCGGTACCTACGAGCAGTACTTC.

This clonotype has a count of ten or more. The V and J genes are TRBV11-2 and TRBJ2-5, with TRBD2 identical over 13 bases. CDR3 length: 18 amino acids. The junction had 10 bases not matched to a gene; V was cut back by 5 bases and J by 1 base. The germline V gene encodes CDR1 SGHAT and CDR2 FQNNGV. CDR3 sequence reads: CASSPGLAGEPRQETQYF. As DNA, the CDR3 is TGTGCCAGCAGCCCCGGACTAGCGGGAGAGCCCCGCCAAGAGACCCAGTACTTC.

There are a few counts of this clonotype. This chain uses TRBV7-9 with TRBJ1-3, with no clear D. The CDR3 extends over 17 amino acids. Between the trimmed V and J ends, which lost 4 bases and 0 bases, there was a span of 16 bases. Per germline, CDR1 SEHNR and CDR2 FQNEAQ (reference sequence). The CDR3 loop is CASSSNDLLSSGNTIYF. The CDR3 DNA is TGTGCCAGCAGCTCCAACGACCTGCTAAGCTCTGGAAACACCATATATTTT.

This clonotype was counted many times. The V gene is TRBV7-2, the J gene TRBJ2-5; 7 nucleotides line up with TRBD1. CDR3 length equals 13 residues. J was trimmed by 7 bases and V by 3 bases; bases with no gene match: 5. Germline V gene data show CDR1 as SGHTA and CDR2 as FQGNSA. CDR3: CASSFRSGGTQYF. The CDR3 DNA reads as TGTGCCAGCAGCTTTAGGTCAGGGGGGACCCAGTACTTC.

V is TRBV5-1 and J is TRBJ2-3; D might be TRBD2 (6 bases). The CDR3 runs 11 residues. Deletions cut 5 bases from V and 8 bases from J, with 9 bases between. The germline gives CDR1 SGHRS, CDR2 YFSETQ. The DNA for the CDR3 is TGCGCCAGCAGGCGGGACTCTACGCAGTATTTT. The encoded protein is CASRRDSTQYF.

This clonotype was recorded many times. This chain connects TRBV29-1 to TRBJ2-5; D is unclear. Germline CDR1 and CDR2: SQVTM and ANQGSEA. The CDR3 totals 13 residues. The V end was cut by 3 bases, the J end by 7 bases, with 15 bases between. This chain's CDR3 is CSVESWDPLTQYF. For the CDR3, the DNA is TGCAGCGTTGAGTCATGGGATCCGTTGACCCAGTACTTC.

The V gene is TRBV4-3, the J gene TRBJ2-3; 8 bases match TRBD2. Germline V gives CDR1 LGHNA, CDR2 YSLEER. Unmatched junction bases numbered 14, after V lost 2 bases and J lost 4 bases. The CDR3 has 18 residues. This CDR3 reads CASSQPPGVAGSADTQYF. The CDR3 nucleotides read TGCGCCAGCAGCCAACCCCCAGGGGTAGCGGGAAGCGCAGATACGCAGTATTTT.

The chain has TRBV7-9 and TRBJ2-5; D not certain. The germline gives CDR1 SEHNR, CDR2 FQNEAQ (reference sequence). There are 13 residues in the CDR3. Deletions cut 2 bases from V and 4 bases from J, with 8 bases between. The CDR3 DNA reads TGTGCCAGCAGCTTACCCCTACGAGAGACCCAGTACTTC. It encodes CASSLPLRETQYF.

Only a few counts were recorded for this clonotype. The V call is TRBV11-3, the J call TRBJ2-3, with D possibly matching TRBD1 (5 bases). Trimming shortened V by 4 bases and J by 8 bases, and 10 bases separated the two germline ends. Germline V lookup: CDR1 SGHNT, CDR2 YENEEA. The CDR3 spans 12 residues. CDR3 sequence reads: CASSSDSVTQYF. Written as DNA, the CDR3 is TGTGCCAGCAGCTCAGACAGTGTTACGCAGTATTTT.

The chain recombines TRBV29-1 with TRBJ1-5; unclear D gene. Germline CDR1 SQVTM, CDR2 ANQGSEA. Trimming removed 5 bases from V and 3 bases from J, with 8 bases in between. The CDR3 has 12 amino acids. The CDR3 DNA follows: TGCAGCGTTCGACATAACAATCAGCCCCAGCATTTT. Its translation: CSVRHNNQPQHF.

This clonotype was counted many times. This chain joins TRBV5-6 and TRBJ2-3; 7 nucleotides line up with TRBD2. This CDR3 region has 15 residues. The V gene end was trimmed by 2 bases and the J gene end by 1 base; junction bases not matched to a gene: 4. The germline CDR1 and CDR2 sequences are SGHDT and YYEEEE. The CDR3 sequence is CASSLVAGGTDTQYF. CDR3 DNA: TGTGCCAGCAGCTTAGTCGCGGGAGGCACAGATACGCAGTATTTT.